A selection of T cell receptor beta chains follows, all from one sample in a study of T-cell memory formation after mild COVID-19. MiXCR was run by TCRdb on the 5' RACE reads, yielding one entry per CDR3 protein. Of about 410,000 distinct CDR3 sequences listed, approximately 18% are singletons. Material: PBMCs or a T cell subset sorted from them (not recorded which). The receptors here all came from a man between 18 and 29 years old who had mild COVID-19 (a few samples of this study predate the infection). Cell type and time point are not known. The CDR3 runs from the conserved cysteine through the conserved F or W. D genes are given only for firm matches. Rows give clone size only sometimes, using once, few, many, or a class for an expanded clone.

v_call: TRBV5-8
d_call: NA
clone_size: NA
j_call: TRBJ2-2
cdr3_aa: CASSPSWDTGELFF
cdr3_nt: TGTGCCAGCAGCCCCTCATGGGACACCGGGGAGCTGTTTTTT

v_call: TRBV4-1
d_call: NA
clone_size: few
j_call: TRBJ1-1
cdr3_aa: CASSQDNFSSAFF
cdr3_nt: TGCGCCAGCAGCCAAGATAATTTCTCATCCGCTTTCTTT

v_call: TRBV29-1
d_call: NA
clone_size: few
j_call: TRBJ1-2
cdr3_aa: CSSDRRNYGYTF
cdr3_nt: TGCAGCTCAGACAGAAGGAACTATGGCTACACCTTC

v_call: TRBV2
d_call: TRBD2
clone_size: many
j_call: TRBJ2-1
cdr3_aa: CASRPQTSGGARQFF
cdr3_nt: TGTGCCAGCAGACCACAGACTAGCGGGGGGGCCAGGCAGTTCTTC

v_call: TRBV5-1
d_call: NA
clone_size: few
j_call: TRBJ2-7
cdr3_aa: CASSIRGLEQYF
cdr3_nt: TGCGCCAGCAGCATACGGGGCCTCGAGCAGTACTTC

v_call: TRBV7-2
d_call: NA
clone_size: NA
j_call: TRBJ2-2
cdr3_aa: CASSLAGWLDAGELFF
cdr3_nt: TGTGCCAGCAGCTTAGCAGGCTGGTTAGACGCCGGGGAGCTGTTTTTT

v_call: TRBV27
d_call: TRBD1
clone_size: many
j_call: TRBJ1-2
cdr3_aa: CASGPGGFYGYTF
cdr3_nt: TGTGCCAGCGGACCAGGGGGCTTCTATGGCTACACCTTC

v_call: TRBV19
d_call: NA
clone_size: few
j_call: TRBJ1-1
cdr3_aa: CASSNQGSTEAFF
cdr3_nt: TGTGCCAGTAGTAATCAGGGATCCACTGAAGCTTTCTTT

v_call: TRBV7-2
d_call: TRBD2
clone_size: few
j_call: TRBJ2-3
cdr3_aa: CASSPIAGAGDTQYF
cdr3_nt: TGTGCCAGCAGTCCTATAGCGGGGGCCGGAGATACGCAGTATTTT

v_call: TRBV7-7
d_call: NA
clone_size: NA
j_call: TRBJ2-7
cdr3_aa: CASSLGFWDEQYF
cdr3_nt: TGTGCCAGCAGCTTAGGATTTTGGGATGAGCAGTACTTC

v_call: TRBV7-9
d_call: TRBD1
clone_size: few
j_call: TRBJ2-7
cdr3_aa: CASSRWDRDYEQYF
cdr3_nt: TGTGCCAGCAGCCGATGGGACAGGGACTACGAGCAGTACTTC

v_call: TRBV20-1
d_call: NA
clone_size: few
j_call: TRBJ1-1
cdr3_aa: CSARVGQTRFF
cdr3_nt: TGCAGTGCTAGAGTTGGTCAGACCCGTTTCTTT

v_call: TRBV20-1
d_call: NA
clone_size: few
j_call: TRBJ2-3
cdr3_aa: CSARAPVGSDTQYF
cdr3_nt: TGCAGTGCTAGAGCCCCAGTTGGGTCAGATACGCAGTATTTT

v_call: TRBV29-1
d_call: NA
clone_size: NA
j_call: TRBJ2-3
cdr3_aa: CSVQVSDTQYF
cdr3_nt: TGCAGCGTTCAAGTATCCGATACGCAGTATTTT

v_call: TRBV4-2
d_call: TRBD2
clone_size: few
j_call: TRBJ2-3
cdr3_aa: CASSQALGGGRGTDTQYF
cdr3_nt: TGTGCCAGCAGCCAAGCCCTCGGTGGGGGGAGGGGCACAGATACGCAGTATTTT

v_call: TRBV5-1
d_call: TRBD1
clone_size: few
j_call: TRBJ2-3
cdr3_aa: CASSETGVTSDTQYF
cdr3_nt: TGCGCCAGCAGCGAGACAGGGGTGACCTCAGATACGCAGTATTTT

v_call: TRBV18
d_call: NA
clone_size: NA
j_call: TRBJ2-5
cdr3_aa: CASSPDSGGGTQYF
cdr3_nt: TGTGCCAGCTCACCAGACAGCGGAGGGGGGACCCAGTACTTC

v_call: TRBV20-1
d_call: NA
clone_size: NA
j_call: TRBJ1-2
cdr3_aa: CSAITDYGYTF
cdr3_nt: TGCAGTGCTATAACAGACTATGGCTACACCTTC

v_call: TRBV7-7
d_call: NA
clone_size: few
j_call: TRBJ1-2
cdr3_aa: CASSFETTHGYTF
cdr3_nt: TGTGCCAGCAGCTTCGAGACTACACATGGCTACACCTTC

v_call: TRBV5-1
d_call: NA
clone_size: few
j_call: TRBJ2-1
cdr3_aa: CASSLDTSWGSSYNEQFF
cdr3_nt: TGCGCCAGCAGCTTGGATACCAGTTGGGGGAGCTCCTACAATGAGCAGTTCTTC

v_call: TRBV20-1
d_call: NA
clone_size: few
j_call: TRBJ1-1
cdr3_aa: CSAEEAMNTEAFF
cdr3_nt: TGCAGCGCCGAGGAGGCAATGAACACTGAAGCTTTCTTT

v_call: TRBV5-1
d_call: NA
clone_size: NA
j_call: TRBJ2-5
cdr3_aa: CASSPTPSQETQYF
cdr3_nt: TGCGCCAGCAGCCCGACGCCGAGCCAAGAGACCCAGTACTTC

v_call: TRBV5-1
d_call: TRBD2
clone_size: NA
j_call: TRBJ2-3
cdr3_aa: CASSRTSGGAMTDTQYF
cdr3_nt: TGCGCCAGCAGCAGGACTAGCGGGGGGGCCATGACAGATACGCAGTATTTT

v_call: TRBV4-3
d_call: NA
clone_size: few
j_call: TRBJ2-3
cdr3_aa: CASSQPTGADTQYF
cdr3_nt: TGCGCCAGCAGCCAACCAACTGGCGCAGATACGCAGTATTTT

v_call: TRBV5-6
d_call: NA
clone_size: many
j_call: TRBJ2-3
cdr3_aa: CASSFTFVGPTVGDTQYF
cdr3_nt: TGTGCCAGCAGCTTTACGTTCGTAGGGCCAACGGTGGGAGATACGCAGTATTTT

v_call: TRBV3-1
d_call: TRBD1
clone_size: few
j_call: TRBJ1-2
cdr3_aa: CASSPRDRDINGYTF
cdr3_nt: TGTGCCAGCAGCCCCCGGGACAGGGACATCAATGGCTACACCTTC

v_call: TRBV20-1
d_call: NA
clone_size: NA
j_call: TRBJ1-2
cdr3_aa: CSARDPKGRPNYGYTF
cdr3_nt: TGCAGTGCTAGAGACCCGAAGGGGCGGCCGAACTATGGCTACACCTTC

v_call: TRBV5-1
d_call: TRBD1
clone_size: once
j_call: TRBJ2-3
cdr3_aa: CASTSTGASTDTQYF
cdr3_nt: TGCGCCAGCACCTCGACAGGGGCTAGCACAGATACGCAGTATTTT

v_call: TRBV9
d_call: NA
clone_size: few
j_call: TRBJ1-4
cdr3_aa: CASSVVPGTNEKLFF
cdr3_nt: TGTGCCAGCAGCGTAGTACCAGGGACTAATGAAAAACTGTTTTTT

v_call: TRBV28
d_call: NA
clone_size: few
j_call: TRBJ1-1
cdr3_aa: CASSLSPDMNTEAFF
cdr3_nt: TGTGCCAGCAGTTTATCCCCAGATATGAACACTGAAGCTTTCTTT

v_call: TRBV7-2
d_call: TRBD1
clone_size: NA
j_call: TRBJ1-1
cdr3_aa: CASSLGQGRVAFF
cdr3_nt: TGTGCCAGCAGCTTGGGACAGGGACGAGTAGCTTTCTTT

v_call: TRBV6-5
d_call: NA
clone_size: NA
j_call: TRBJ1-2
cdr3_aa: CASSYSGRGYTF
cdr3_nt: TGTGCCAGCAGTTACTCTGGGAGAGGCTACACCTTC

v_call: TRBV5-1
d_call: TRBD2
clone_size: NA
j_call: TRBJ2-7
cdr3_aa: CASRLGAGGRIYEQYF
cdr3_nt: TGCGCCAGCAGACTCGGAGCGGGGGGGAGGATATACGAGCAGTACTTC

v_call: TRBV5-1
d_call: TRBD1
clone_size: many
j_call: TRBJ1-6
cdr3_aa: CASRDRGNSPLHF
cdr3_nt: TGCGCCAGCAGGGACAGGGGCAATTCACCCCTCCACTTT

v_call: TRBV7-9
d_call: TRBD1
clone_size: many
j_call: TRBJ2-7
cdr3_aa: CASSLGTGKGFEQYF
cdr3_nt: TGTGCCAGCAGCTTAGGGACAGGGAAGGGATTCGAGCAGTACTTC

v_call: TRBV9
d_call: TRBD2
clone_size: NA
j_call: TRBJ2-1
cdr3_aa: CASSASNRGVNEQFF
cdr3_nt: TGTGCCAGCAGCGCCTCAAATCGGGGGGTCAATGAGCAGTTCTTC

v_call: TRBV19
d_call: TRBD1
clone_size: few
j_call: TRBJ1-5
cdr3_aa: CASSIARDRGGDQPQHF
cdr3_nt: TGTGCCAGTAGTATCGCCCGGGACAGGGGAGGGGATCAGCCCCAGCATTTT

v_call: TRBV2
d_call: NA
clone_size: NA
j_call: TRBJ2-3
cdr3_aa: CASSVLADRRTDTQYF
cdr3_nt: TGTGCCAGCAGTGTTCTGGCGGACAGACGCACAGATACGCAGTATTTT

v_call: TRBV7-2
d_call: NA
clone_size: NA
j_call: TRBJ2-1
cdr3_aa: CASGRGGAFNEQFF
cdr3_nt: TGTGCCAGCGGCAGGGGGGGGGCCTTTAATGAGCAGTTCTTC

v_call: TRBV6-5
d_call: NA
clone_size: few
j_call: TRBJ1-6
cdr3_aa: CASHTEASGSPLHF
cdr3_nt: TGTGCCAGCCACACAGAAGCCAGCGGTTCACCCCTCCACTTT

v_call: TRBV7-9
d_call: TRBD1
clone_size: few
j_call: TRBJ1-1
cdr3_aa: CASSQGQGEAFF
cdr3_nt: TGTGCCAGCAGCCAAGGACAGGGTGAAGCTTTCTTT

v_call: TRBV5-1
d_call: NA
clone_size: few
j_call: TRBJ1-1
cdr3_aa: CASSPLISKGLTEAFF
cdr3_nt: TGCGCCAGCAGCCCTCTTATATCGAAGGGGCTGACTGAAGCTTTCTTT

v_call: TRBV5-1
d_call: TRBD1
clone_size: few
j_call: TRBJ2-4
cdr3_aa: CASSFATGENIQYF
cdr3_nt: TGCGCCAGCAGCTTCGCGACAGGGGAAAACATTCAGTACTTC

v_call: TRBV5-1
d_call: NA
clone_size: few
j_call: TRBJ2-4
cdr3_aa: CASAPDSKNIQYF
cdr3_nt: TGCGCCAGCGCGCCGGACAGCAAAAACATTCAGTACTTC

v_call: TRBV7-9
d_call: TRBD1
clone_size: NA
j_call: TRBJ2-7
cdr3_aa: CASSQGQGGTFEQYF
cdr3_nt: TGTGCCAGCAGCCAGGGACAGGGGGGCACCTTCGAGCAGTACTTC

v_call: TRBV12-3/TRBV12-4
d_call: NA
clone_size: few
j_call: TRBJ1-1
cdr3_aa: CASRERGRAFF
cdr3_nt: TGTGCCAGCAGAGAAAGGGGAAGAGCTTTCTTT

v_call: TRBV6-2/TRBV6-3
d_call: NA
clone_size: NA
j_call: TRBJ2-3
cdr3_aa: CASSYFHSEGDTQYF
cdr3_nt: TGTGCCAGCAGTTACTTCCACTCTGAGGGAGATACGCAGTATTTT

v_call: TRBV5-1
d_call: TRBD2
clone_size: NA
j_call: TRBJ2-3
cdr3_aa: CASSRGLAADTQYF
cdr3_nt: TGCGCCAGCAGCCGAGGACTAGCCGCAGATACGCAGTATTTT

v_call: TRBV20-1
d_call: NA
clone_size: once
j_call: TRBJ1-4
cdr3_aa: CSARCGDGEKLFF
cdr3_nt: TGCAGTGCTAGATGTGGAGATGGTGAAAAACTGTTTTTT

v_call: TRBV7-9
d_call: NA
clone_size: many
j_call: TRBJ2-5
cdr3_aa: CASSGPVVQETQYF
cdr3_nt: TGTGCCAGCAGCGGCCCGGTAGTTCAAGAGACCCAGTACTTC

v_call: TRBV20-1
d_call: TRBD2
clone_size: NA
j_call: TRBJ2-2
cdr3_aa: CSARVPAGVPGELFF
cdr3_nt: TGCAGTGCTAGAGTGCCCGCGGGGGTGCCCGGGGAGCTGTTTTTT

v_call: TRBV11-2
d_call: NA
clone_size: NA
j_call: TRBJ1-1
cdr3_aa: CASTQGTNTEAFF
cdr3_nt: TGTGCCAGCACCCAAGGTACGAACACTGAAGCTTTCTTT